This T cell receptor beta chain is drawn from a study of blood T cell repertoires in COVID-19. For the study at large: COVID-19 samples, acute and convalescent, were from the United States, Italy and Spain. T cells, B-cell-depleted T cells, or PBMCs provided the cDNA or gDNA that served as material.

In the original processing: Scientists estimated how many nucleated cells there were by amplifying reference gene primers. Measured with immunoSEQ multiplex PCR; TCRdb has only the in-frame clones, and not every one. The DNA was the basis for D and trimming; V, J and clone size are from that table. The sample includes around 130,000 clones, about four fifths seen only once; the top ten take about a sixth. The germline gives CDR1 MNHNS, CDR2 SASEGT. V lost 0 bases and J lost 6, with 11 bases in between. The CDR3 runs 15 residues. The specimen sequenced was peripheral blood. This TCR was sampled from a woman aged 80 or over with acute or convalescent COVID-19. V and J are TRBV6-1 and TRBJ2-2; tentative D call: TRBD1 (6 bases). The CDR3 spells CASSEAYRVPGELFF. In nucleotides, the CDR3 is TGTGCCAGCAGTGAAGCCTACAGGGTTCCCGGGGAGCTGTTTTTT.